The 19 T cell receptor beta chains below were found in one sample sequenced in a study of T cell responses to AZD1222 COVID-19 vaccine. Using immunoSEQ multiplex PCR, the repertoire was profiled, and TCRdb retains in-frame clones only, with some absent. The sample records 55,000 to 65,000 clones, about 83% being singletons. Source: peripheral blood, taken 28 days after the second AZD1222 dose. Every receptor here comes from an adult who received the AZD1222 COVID-19 vaccine.

The count of this clone is one. This chain links TRBV18 with TRBJ2-7, with D perhaps matching TRBD1 (5 bases). Germline lookup yields CDR1 KGHSH and CDR2 LQKENI. The CDR3 spans 12 residues. Trimming stripped 6 bases from V and 6 bases from J, with 12 bases between. CDR3 sequence: CASSSDSSEQYF. CDR3 DNA: TGTGCCAGCTCCTCCGACAGTTCCGAGCAGTACTTC.

V and J are TRBV28 and TRBJ1-2; D unresolved. Germline-derived CDR1 and CDR2 are MDHEN and SYDVKM. V lost 5 bases and J lost 4, with 14 bases in between. The CDR3 covers 14 residues. The CDR3 is CASSTRPFSYGYTF. DNA for the CDR3: TGTGCCAGCAGTACCCGACCCTTTTCCTATGGCTACACCTTC.

This clone was detected once. The rearrangement joins TRBV4-2 to TRBJ2-1; possibly TRBD1 or TRBD2 for D (5 bases each). This CDR3 is built from 16 residues. Germline CDR1 LGHNA, CDR2 YNFKEQ. Trimming removed 0 bases from V and 0 bases from J, with 9 bases in between. This CDR3 reads CASSQDWGSSYNEQFF. DNA of the CDR3: TGTGCCAGCAGCCAAGACTGGGGGAGCTCCTACAATGAGCAGTTCTTC.

The CDR3 DNA is TGTGCCAGCGGACCGGGCCCCAGGGGATTCGAAAAACTGTTTTTT. This translates into CASGPGPRGFEKLFF. The chain couples TRBV28 to TRBJ1-4; possibly TRBD1 for D (6 bases). V lost 8 bases, J lost 8 bases, and 21 bases lay in between. Germline values: CDR1 MDHEN, CDR2 SYDVKM. CDR3 size: 15 residues.

The V and J genes are TRBV4-2 and TRBJ1-1; 7 bases line up with TRBD1. Losses at the gene ends were 3 bases for V and 2 bases for J; bases not matched to a gene: 3. Germline V gene data show CDR1 as LGHNA and CDR2 as YNFKEQ. There are 14 residues in the CDR3. The CDR3 region has the DNA TGTGCCAGCAGCCAGCGACAGGGTAACACTGAAGCTTTCTTT. Its protein is CASSQRQGNTEAFF.

This chain connects TRBV5-1 to TRBJ1-2, with 8 nucleotides matching TRBD1. CDR1 is SGHRS and CDR2 is YFSETQ in the germline V gene. The CDR3 loop spans 14 amino acids. Losses at the gene ends were 4 bases for V and 4 bases for J; bases not matched to a gene: 6. The chain's CDR3 is CASSPGQESYGYTF. The CDR3 DNA follows: TGCGCCAGCAGCCCGGGACAGGAAAGCTATGGCTACACCTTC.

The chain combines TRBV2 with TRBJ1-6, with no clear D. The CDR3 runs 16 residues. V gave up 8 bases and J gave up 9 bases, with 23 bases separating them. Germline CDR1 and CDR2: SNHLY and FYNNEI. This CDR3 reads CASAPETLREGSPLHF. The CDR3 DNA reads as TGTGCCAGCGCCCCCGAGACCCTCCGGGAGGGTTCACCCCTCCACTTT.

The chain recombines TRBV7-9 with TRBJ2-3; 14 bases fit TRBD2. From germline, CDR1 is SEHNR and CDR2 FQNEAQ (reference sequence). This CDR3 comprises 18 residues. The trim removed 4 bases at V and 9 bases at J, leaving 15 bases unmatched. CDR3 in DNA: TGTGCCAGCAGCTCCAACCTGGGACTAGCGGGGGCCTTCGACACGCAGTATTTT. Amino acids: CASSSNLGLAGAFDTQYF.

The rearrangement links TRBV19 to TRBJ2-1; a possible D gene is TRBD2 (5 bases). The V gene lost 5 bases and the J gene lost 8 bases, with 22 bases spanning the gap. The CDR3 loop spans 16 amino acids. Germline V gives CDR1 LNHDA, CDR2 SQIVND (reference sequence). In DNA form, the CDR3 reads TGTGCCAGTAGTGTTGGACCGCCGCGCGGGTGGGATGAGCAGTTCTTC. Its translation: CASSVGPPRGWDEQFF.

This chain uses TRBV18 with TRBJ2-2; D is undetermined. This CDR3 is built from 13 residues. Germline lookup yields CDR1 KGHSH and CDR2 LQKENI. The V and J ends lost 3 bases and 4 bases respectively, with 6 bases between them. CDR3 in DNA: TGTGCCAGCTCACCCCCCGTCACCGGGGAGCTGTTTTTT. Translated: CASSPPVTGELFF.

The chain has TRBV2 and TRBJ2-7, with D perhaps TRBD1 or TRBD2 (5 bases each). Looked up from germline, CDR1 is SNHLY and CDR2 is FYNNEI. Trimming took off 8 bases at V and 4 bases at J, with 15 bases between the two ends. The CDR3 has 13 amino acids. The CDR3 loop reads CASGTSVIYEQYF. The DNA of the CDR3 is TGTGCCAGCGGGACCAGCGTAATATACGAGCAGTACTTC.

The chain carries TRBV29-1 and TRBJ2-5; D may be TRBD1 (5 bases). The CDR3 contains 12 residues. V was shortened by 7 bases and J by 0 bases, with 9 bases between the two germline ends. Germline CDR1 and CDR2: SQVTM and ANQGSEA. The CDR3 spells CSEGPHQETQYF. CDR3 coding DNA: TGCAGCGAGGGGCCGCACCAAGAGACCCAGTACTTC.

The genes are TRBV24-1 and TRBJ2-2; maybe TRBD2 (6 bases). This CDR3 is built from 16 residues. V was pared by 3 bases and J by 1 base, with 11 bases between. Per the germline V gene, CDR1 is KGHDR and CDR2 is SFDVKD. This CDR3 is CATSDPRGVNTGELFF. CDR3 DNA sequence: TGTGCCACCAGTGATCCCCGCGGGGTGAACACCGGGGAGCTGTTTTTT.

The chain joins TRBV12-5 to TRBJ2-2; 8 bases map to TRBD1. CDR3 length equals 18 residues. The germline gives CDR1 LGHNT, CDR2 FRNRAP. The V and J ends lost 1 base and 2 bases, in that order; junction bases with no gene match: 9. The CDR3 loop reads CASGLGSTGTGNTGELFF. CDR3 bases: TGTGCTAGTGGTTTGGGTTCAACCGGGACAGGAAACACCGGGGAGCTGTTTTTT.

This chain connects TRBV7-6 to TRBJ1-1; D remains unclear. The V end was cut by 5 bases, the J end by 0 bases, with 10 bases between. Germline CDR1 and CDR2: SGHVS and FNYEAQ. This CDR3 comprises 14 residues. The chain's CDR3 is CASSPLGMNTEAFF. The CDR3 DNA follows: TGTGCCAGCAGCCCATTAGGAATGAACACTGAAGCTTTCTTT.

The chain recombines TRBV6-5 with TRBJ1-2; D gene unclear. The germline CDR1 and CDR2 sequences are MNHEY and SVGAGI. The CDR3 has 14 amino acids. V was cut by 4 bases and J by 6 bases, with 15 bases left in between. Here the CDR3 reads CASSSPRENHGYTF. The DNA for the CDR3 is TGTGCCAGCAGTTCTCCTCGGGAGAACCATGGCTACACCTTC.

The chain employs TRBV10-3 and TRBJ2-3; 8 positions match TRBD1. The V and J ends lost 7 bases and 3 bases, in that order; junction bases with no gene match: 3. The germline CDR1 and CDR2 sequences are ENHRY and SYGVKD. The CDR3 runs 13 residues. The CDR3 reads CAINGQGTDTQYF. CDR3 nucleotide sequence: TGTGCCATCAATGGACAGGGAACAGATACGCAGTATTTT.

This clone was observed a few times. V is TRBV29-1 and J is TRBJ1-2, with D tentatively TRBD1 (5 bases). The CDR3 is made up of 13 amino acids. Trimming took off 4 bases at V and 4 bases at J, with 13 bases between the two ends. Germline-derived CDR1 and CDR2 are SQVTM and ANQGSEA. The CDR3 DNA reads TGCAGCGTTGGGGAGGGACGTGGCTATGGCTACACCTTC. It is translated as CSVGEGRGYGYTF.

The rearrangement links TRBV19 to TRBJ1-2; 7 nucleotides match TRBD1. The CDR3 runs 16 residues. V gave up 4 bases and J gave up 6 bases; unmatched junction bases: 14. Germline V lookup: CDR1 LNHDA, CDR2 SQIVND (reference sequence). CDR3 coding DNA: TGTGCCAGTAGTAAACAGACAGGGCGCGGTGATGATGGCTACACCTTC. The encoded protein is CASSKQTGRGDDGYTF.